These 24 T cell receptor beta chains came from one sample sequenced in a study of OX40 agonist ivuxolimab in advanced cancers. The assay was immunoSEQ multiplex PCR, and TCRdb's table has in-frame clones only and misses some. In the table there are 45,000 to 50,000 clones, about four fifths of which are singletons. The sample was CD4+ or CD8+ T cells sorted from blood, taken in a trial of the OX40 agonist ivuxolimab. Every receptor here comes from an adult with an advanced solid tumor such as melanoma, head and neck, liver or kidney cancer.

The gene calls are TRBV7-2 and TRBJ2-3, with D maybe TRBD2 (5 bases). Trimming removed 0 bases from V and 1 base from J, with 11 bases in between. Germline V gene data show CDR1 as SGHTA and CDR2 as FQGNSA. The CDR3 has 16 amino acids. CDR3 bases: TGTGCCAGCAGCTTAGCTTGGGGAGCAGGCACAGATACGCAGTATTTT. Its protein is CASSLAWGAGTDTQYF.

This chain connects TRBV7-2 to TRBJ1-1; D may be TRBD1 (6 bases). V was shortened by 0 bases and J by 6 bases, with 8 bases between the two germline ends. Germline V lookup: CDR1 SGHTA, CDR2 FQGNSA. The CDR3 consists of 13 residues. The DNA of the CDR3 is TGTGCCAGCAGCTTAGCTTGGGGGCCTGAAGCTTTCTTT. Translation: CASSLAWGPEAFF.

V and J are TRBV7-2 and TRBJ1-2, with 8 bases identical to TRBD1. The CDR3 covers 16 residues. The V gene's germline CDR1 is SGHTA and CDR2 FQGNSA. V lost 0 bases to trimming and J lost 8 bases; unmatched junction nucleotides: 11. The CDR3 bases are TGTGCCAGCAGCTTAGCGAACGGGCAGGGGGCGTCGGGCTACACCTTC. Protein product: CASSLANGQGASGYTF. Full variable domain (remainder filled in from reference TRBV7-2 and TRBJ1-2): GAGVSQSPSNKVTEKGKDVELRCDPISGHTALYWYRQSLGQGLEFLIYFQGNSAPDKSGLPSDRFSAERTGGSVSTLTIQRTQQEDSAVYLCASSLANGQGASGYTFGSGTRLTVV.

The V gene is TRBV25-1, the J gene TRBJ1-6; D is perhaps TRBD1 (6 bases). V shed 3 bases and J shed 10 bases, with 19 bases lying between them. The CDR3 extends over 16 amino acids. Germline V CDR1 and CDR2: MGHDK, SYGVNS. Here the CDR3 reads CASSEAGAGLRSPLHF. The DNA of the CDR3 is TGTGCCAGCAGTGAGGCGGGGGCAGGTCTTAGGTCACCCCTCCACTTT. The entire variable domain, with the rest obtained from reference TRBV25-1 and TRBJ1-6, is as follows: EADIYQTPRYLVIGTGKKITLECSQTMGHDKMYWYQQDPGMELHLIHYSYGVNSTEKGDLSSESTVSRIRTEHFPLTLESARPSHTSQYLCASSEAGAGLRSPLHFGNGTRLTVT.

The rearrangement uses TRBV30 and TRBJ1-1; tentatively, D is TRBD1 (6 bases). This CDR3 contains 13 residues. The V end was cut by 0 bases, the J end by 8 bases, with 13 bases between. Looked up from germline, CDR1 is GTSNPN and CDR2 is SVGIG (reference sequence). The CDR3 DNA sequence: TGTGCCTGGAGTGTACGGGACAATCAAGAAGCTTTCTTT. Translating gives CAWSVRDNQEAFF.

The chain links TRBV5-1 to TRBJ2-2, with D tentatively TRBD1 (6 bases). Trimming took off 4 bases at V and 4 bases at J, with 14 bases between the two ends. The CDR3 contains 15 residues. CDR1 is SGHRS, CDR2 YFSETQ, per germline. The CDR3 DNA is TGCGCCAGCAGCCCCACGGGACATGTCACCGGGGAGCTGTTTTTT. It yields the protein CASSPTGHVTGELFF.

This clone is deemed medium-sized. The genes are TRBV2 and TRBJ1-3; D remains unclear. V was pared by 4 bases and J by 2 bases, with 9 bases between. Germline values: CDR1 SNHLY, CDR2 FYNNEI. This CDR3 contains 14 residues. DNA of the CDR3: TGTGCCAGCAGTGTAGGACTAACTGGAAACACCATATATTTT. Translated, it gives CASSVGLTGNTIYF.

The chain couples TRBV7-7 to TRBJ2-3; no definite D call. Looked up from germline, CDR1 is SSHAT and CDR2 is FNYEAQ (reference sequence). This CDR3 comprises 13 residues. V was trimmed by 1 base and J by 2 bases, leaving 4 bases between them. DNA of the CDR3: TGTGCCAGCAGCTTAGAGGCCACAGATACGCAGTATTTT. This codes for CASSLEATDTQYF.

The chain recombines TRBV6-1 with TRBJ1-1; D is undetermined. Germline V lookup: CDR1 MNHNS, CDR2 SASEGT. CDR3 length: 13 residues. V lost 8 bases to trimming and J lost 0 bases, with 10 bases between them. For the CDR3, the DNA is TGTGCCAGCCTAAGACACATGAACACTGAAGCTTTCTTT. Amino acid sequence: CASLRHMNTEAFF.

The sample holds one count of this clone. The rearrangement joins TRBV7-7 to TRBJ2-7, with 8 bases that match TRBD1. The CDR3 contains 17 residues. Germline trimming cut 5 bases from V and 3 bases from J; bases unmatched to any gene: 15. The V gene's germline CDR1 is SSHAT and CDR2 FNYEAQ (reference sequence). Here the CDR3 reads CASSRGPGQEPLYEQYF. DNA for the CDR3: TGTGCCAGCAGCCGGGGCCCGGGACAGGAGCCCCTCTACGAGCAGTACTTC.

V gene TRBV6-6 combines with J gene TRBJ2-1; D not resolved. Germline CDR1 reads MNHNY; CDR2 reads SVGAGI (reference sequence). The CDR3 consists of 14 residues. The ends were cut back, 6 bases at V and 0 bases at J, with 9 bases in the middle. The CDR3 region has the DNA TGTGCCAGCAGGCCCGGATCCTCCTACAATGAGCAGTTCTTC. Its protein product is CASRPGSSYNEQFF.

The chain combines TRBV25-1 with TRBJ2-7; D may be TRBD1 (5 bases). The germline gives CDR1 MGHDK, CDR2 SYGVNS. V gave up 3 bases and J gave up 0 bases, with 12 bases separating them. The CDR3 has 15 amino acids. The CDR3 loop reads CASSDPGLSSYEQYF. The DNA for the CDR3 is TGTGCCAGCAGTGATCCAGGGCTGAGCTCCTACGAGCAGTACTTC.

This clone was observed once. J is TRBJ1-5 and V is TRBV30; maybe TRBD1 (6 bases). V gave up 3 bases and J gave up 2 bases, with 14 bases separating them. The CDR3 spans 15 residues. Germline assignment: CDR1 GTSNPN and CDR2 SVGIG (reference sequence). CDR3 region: CAWSYREGGNQPQHF. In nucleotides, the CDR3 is TGTGCCTGGAGCTACAGGGAGGGGGGCAATCAGCCCCAGCATTTT.

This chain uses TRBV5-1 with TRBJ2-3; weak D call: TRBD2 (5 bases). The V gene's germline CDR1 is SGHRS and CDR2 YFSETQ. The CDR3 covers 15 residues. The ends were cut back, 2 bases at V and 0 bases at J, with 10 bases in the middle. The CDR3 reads CASSFGAASTDTQYF. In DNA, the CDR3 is TGCGCCAGCAGCTTCGGAGCGGCTAGCACAGATACGCAGTATTTT. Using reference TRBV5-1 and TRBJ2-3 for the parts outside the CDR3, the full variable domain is KAGVTQTPRYLIKTRGQQVTLSCSPISGHRSVSWYQQTPGQGLQFLFEYFSETQRNKGNFPGRFSGRQFSNSRSEMNVSTLELGDSALYLCASSFGAASTDTQYFGPGTRLTVL.

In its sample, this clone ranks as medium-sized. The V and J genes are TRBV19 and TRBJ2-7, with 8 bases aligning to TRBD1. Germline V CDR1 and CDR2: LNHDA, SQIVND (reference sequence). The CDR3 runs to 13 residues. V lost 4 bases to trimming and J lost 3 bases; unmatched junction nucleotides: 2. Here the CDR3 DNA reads TGTGCCAGTAGTACAGGACAGGGCTACGAGCAGTACTTC. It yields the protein CASSTGQGYEQYF.

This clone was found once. This CDR3 reads CASSYGRKDYGYTF. CDR3 nucleotide sequence: TGTGCCAGTAGTTACGGGAGAAAAGACTATGGCTACACCTTC. V is TRBV19 and J is TRBJ1-2; D gene uncertain. CDR1 and CDR2 from the germline V gene are LNHDA and SQIVND (reference sequence). Trimming removed 5 bases at V and 3 bases at J, with 13 bases between. This CDR3 is built from 14 residues.

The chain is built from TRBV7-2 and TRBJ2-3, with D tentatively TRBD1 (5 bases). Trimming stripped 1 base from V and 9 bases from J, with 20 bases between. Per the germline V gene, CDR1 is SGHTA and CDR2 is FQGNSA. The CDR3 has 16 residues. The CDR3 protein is CASSLVIGAHVRTQYF. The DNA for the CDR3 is TGTGCCAGCAGCTTAGTGATTGGGGCGCACGTAAGGACGCAGTATTTT.

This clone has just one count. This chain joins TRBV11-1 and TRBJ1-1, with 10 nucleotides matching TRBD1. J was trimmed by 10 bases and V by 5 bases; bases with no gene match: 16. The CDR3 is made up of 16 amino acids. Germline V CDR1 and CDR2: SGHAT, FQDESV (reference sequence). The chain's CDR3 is CASSRGQGVSFGAAFF. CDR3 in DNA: TGTGCCAGCAGCAGAGGACAGGGGGTGTCCTTTGGGGCAGCTTTCTTT.

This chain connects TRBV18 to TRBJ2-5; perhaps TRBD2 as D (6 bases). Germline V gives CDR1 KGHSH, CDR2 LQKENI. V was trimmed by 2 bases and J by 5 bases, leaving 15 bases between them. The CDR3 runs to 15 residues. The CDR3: CASSPGAEGVETQYF. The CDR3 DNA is TGTGCCAGCTCACCAGGGGCGGAGGGAGTGGAGACCCAGTACTTC.

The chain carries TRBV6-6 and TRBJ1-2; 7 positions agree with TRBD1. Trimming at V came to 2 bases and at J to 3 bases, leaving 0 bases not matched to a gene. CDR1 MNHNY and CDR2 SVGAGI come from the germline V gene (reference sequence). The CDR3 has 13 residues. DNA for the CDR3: TGTGCCAGCAGTTACGACAGGGACTATGGCTACACCTTC. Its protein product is CASSYDRDYGYTF.

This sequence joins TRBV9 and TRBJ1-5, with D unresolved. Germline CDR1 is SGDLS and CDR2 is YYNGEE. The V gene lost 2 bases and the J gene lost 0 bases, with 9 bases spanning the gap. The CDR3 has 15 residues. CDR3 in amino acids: CASSVADYSNQPQHF. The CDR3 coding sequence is TGTGCCAGCAGCGTCGCAGACTATAGCAATCAGCCCCAGCATTTT. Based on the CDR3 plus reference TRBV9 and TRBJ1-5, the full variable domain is DSGVTQTPKHLITATGQRVTLRCSPRSGDLSVYWYQQSLDQGLQFLIQYYNGEERAKGNILERFSAQQFPDLHSELNLSSLELGDSALYFCASSVADYSNQPQHFGDGTRLSIL.

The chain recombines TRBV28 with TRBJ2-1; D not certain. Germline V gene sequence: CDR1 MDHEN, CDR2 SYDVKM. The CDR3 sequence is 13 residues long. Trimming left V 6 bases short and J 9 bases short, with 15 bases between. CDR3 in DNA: TGTGCCAGCAGGGCCCGTGGGTACGGTGAGCAGTTCTTC. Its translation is CASRARGYGEQFF. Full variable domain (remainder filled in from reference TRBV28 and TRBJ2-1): DVKVTQSSRYLVKRTGEKVFLECVQDMDHENMFWYRQDPGLGLRLIYFSYDVKMKEKGDIPEGYSVSREKKERFSLILESASTNQTSMYLCASRARGYGEQFFGPGTRLTVL.

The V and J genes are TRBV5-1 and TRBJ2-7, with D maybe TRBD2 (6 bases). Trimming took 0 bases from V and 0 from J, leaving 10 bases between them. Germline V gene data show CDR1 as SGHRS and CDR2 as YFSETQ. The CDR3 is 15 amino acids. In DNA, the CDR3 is TGCGCCAGCAGCTTGGTTGACGGGAGCTCCTACGAGCAGTACTTC. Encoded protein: CASSLVDGSSYEQYF.

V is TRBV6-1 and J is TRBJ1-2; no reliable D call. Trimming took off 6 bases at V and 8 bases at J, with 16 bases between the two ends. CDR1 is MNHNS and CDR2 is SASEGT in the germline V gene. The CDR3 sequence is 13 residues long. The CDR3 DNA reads TGTGCCAGCAGCCCCGACCCCGACCGGGGCTACACCTTC. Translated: CASSPDPDRGYTF.